This section outlines one T cell receptor beta chain sequence together with its context. Assay: immunoSEQ multiplex PCR; the TCRdb copy retains only in-frame clones and omits some. The sample shows fewer than 250,000 clones, over 65% of them seen only once. The data derive from a study of cytomegalovirus exposure and HLA in healthy donors. This receptor was taken from a woman aged 18-29 years in good health and CMV-seronegative. The sequencing input was PBMCs.

CDR3 nucleotides: TGTGCCAGCACCAGGGGGCTGGACACCGGGGAGCTGTTTTTT. It specifies CASTRGLDTGELFF. The rearrangement joins TRBV9 to TRBJ2-2; 8 bases fit TRBD1. The germline V gene has CDR1 SGDLS and CDR2 YYNGEE. After removal of 6 bases from V and 3 bases from J, the junction contained 4 bases not matched to a gene. This CDR3 has 14 residues.